These 15 T cell receptor beta chains came from one sample sequenced in a study of cytomegalovirus exposure and HLA in healthy donors. Primers for the PCR totalled 60 Vbeta and 13 Jbeta. Clones were sequenced by immunoSEQ multiplex PCR, and TCRdb holds only the in-frame ones, with some missing. Among around 150,000 clones, roughly 77% were seen once, and the ten largest hold around 1.9%. The source material was PBMCs. The origin of the receptors is a woman younger than 30 in good health and CMV-seronegative.

This chain connects TRBV7-8 to TRBJ2-7; TRBD2 might be the D (5 bases). With 1 base removed from V and 6 bases from J, the gap between germline ends came to 16 bases. The CDR3 has 15 residues. The germline CDR1 and CDR2 sequences are SGHVS and FQNEAQ. CDR3 sequence reads: CASSLEGTRVGEQYF. DNA for the CDR3: TGTGCCAGCAGCTTAGAAGGAACGAGGGTTGGCGAGCAGTACTTC.

The chain uses TRBV27 and TRBJ1-4; TRBD1 matches 10 bases. The CDR3 consists of 15 residues. Trimming took 9 bases from V and 8 from J; bases not matched to a gene: 12. The germline gives CDR1 MNHEY, CDR2 SMNVEV (reference sequence). DNA for the CDR3: TGTGCCAGTACGTCCTTTGGGACAGGGGAAGAAAAACTGTTTTTT. The encoded protein is CASTSFGTGEEKLFF.

The chain uses TRBV19 and TRBJ2-1; TRBD2 aligns across 10 bases. CDR3 length: 14 amino acids. CDR1 is LNHDA and CDR2 is SQIVND in the germline V gene (reference sequence). The V gene end was trimmed by 5 bases and the J gene end by 8 bases; junction bases not matched to a gene: 6. The CDR3 reads CASSLAGVPHEQFF. The CDR3 nucleotides are TGTGCCAGTAGTCTAGCGGGGGTCCCCCATGAGCAGTTCTTC.

The chain combines TRBV6-1 with TRBJ1-4, with 9 bases that match TRBD1. Germline assignment: CDR1 MNHNS and CDR2 SASEGT. J gave up 8 bases and V 6 bases, and 10 bases lay outside the gene matches. The CDR3 is made up of 15 amino acids. CDR3 sequence reads: CASSRVQGAPEKLFF. DNA for the CDR3: TGTGCCAGCAGCCGAGTACAGGGGGCGCCCGAAAAACTGTTTTTT.

The chain carries TRBV29-1 and TRBJ1-1; D is perhaps TRBD1 (6 bases). The CDR3 sequence is 12 residues long. The V gene's germline CDR1 is SQVTM and CDR2 ANQGSEA. V lost 6 bases and J lost 4, with 12 bases in between. The CDR3 sequence: CSVQGVGTEAFF. The CDR3 nucleotides are TGCAGCGTACAGGGAGTCGGCACTGAAGCTTTCTTT.

The chain links TRBV7-9 to TRBJ1-1, with D maybe TRBD1 (6 bases). Trimming removed 5 bases from V and 3 bases from J, with 19 bases in between. CDR3 length: 16 amino acids. Germline V gene data show CDR1 as SEHNR and CDR2 as FQNEAQ (reference sequence). The CDR3 spells CASSETGTREDTEAFF. The CDR3 nucleotides are TGTGCCAGCAGCGAAACAGGGACCCGAGAGGACACTGAAGCTTTCTTT.

This chain uses TRBV7-2 with TRBJ1-5; 10 nucleotides align to TRBD1. After removal of 0 bases from V and 15 bases from J, the junction contained 5 bases not matched to a gene. The CDR3 is made up of 13 amino acids. Looked up from germline, CDR1 is SGHTA and CDR2 is FQGNSA. CDR3 nucleotides: TGTGCCAGCAGCTTAGCGACAGGGGGCCTTAGGCATTTT. Its protein is CASSLATGGLRHF. The full variable domain, in which reference TRBV7-2 and TRBJ1-5 provide the parts outside the CDR3, is GAGVSQSPSNKVTEKGKDVELRCDPISGHTALYWYRQSLGQGLEFLIYFQGNSAPDKSGLPSDRFSAERTGGSVSTLTIQRTQQEDSAVYLCASSLATGGLRHFGDGTRLSIL.

The CDR3: CASGGGAGGKETQYF. CDR3 in DNA: TGTGCTAGTGGTGGGGGGGCGGGGGGAAAAGAGACCCAGTACTTC. J is TRBJ2-5 and V is TRBV12-5, with 8 bases matching TRBD2. CDR3 length equals 15 residues. Losses at the gene ends were 5 bases for V and 3 bases for J; bases not matched to a gene: 8. Germline values: CDR1 LGHNT, CDR2 FRNRAP.

The chain uses TRBV25-1 and TRBJ1-3; TRBD1 agrees at 7 bases. The CDR3 is 16 residues long. Per germline, CDR1 MGHDK and CDR2 SYGVNS. Trimming cost V 1 base and J 4 bases; bases outside gene matches: 7. CDR3 nucleotides: TGTGCCAGCAGTGAATCCCGACAGGGAGGCGGAAACACCATATATTTT. Its translation: CASSESRQGGGNTIYF. The full variable domain, with the rest looked up from reference TRBV25-1 and TRBJ1-3, is EADIYQTPRYLVIGTGKKITLECSQTMGHDKMYWYQQDPGMELHLIHYSYGVNSTEKGDLSSESTVSRIRTEHFPLTLESARPSHTSQYLCASSESRQGGGNTIYFGEGSWLTVV.

The chain is built from TRBV7-9 and TRBJ2-5; maybe TRBD1 (6 bases). Trimming took off 0 bases at V and 5 bases at J, with 22 bases between the two ends. Germline-derived CDR1 and CDR2 are SEHNR and FQNEAQ (reference sequence). The CDR3 contains 18 residues. CDR3 in amino acids: CASSLALSRDKRGETQYF. As DNA, the CDR3 is TGTGCCAGCAGCTTAGCGTTGAGTAGGGACAAACGAGGGGAGACCCAGTACTTC.

This clone has a single count. This rearrangement joins TRBV12-5 to TRBJ1-1; D not resolved. V was shortened by 6 bases and J by 0 bases, with 8 bases between the two germline ends. Germline loops: CDR1 LGHNT, CDR2 FRNRAP. The CDR3 is made up of 13 amino acids. The CDR3 sequence is CASGTKMNTEAFF. The CDR3 nucleotides read TGTGCTAGTGGGACAAAAATGAACACTGAAGCTTTCTTT.

The chain carries TRBV29-1 and TRBJ1-1; the match to TRBD1 covers 8 bases. V gave up 6 bases and J gave up 2 bases; unmatched junction bases: 14. The CDR3 runs to 16 residues. Germline CDR1 is SQVTM and CDR2 is ANQGSEA. CDR3 region: CSVHQGAPPKNTEAFF. CDR3 nucleotide sequence: TGCAGCGTCCACCAGGGGGCGCCTCCTAAAAACACTGAAGCTTTCTTT.

The sample holds one count of this clone. The chain is built from TRBV10-1 and TRBJ2-7; TRBD1 aligns across 9 bases. The CDR3 is 14 residues long. Germline assignment: CDR1 WNHNN and CDR2 SYGVQD (reference sequence). V dropped 4 bases and J dropped 2; count of bases not matched to a gene: 3. This CDR3 reads CASSAWTGAYEQYF. The CDR3 DNA reads as TGCGCCAGCAGTGCGTGGACAGGGGCCTACGAGCAGTACTTC.

With regard to this clone: One end of the junction varies from germline; a read error may be responsible. The chain is built from TRBV7-9 and TRBJ2-5; 8 nucleotides agree with TRBD2. This CDR3 is built from 18 residues. CDR1 is SEHNR and CDR2 is FQNEAQ in the germline V gene (reference sequence). CDR3 sequence reads: CSSSLVGLDSLGQETQYF. For the CDR3, the DNA is TGTTCCAGCAGCTTAGTGGGACTAGACTCGTTAGGCCAAGAGACCCAGTACTTC.

The chain joins TRBV5-1 to TRBJ2-7; 9 bases are a match to TRBD1. V trimming: 2 bases; J trimming: 9 bases; junction bases outside the gene matches: 6. The germline CDR1 and CDR2 sequences are SGHRS and YFSETQ. This CDR3 is 13 amino acids long. The CDR3 coding sequence is TGCGCCAGCAGCTTCGGGACAGGGACCGGGCAGTACTTC. As protein: CASSFGTGTGQYF.